This TCR beta chain was sequenced for a study of CD8+ T cells in alopecia areata. RNA extraction and reverse transcription yielded cDNA as sequencing template. Sequencing was performed with immunoSEQ multiplex PCR; in TCRdb, only in-frame clones are kept and a portion is missing. In the table there are 100,000 to 150,000 clones, around two fifths of which are singletons. The CDR3 is 13 amino acids. The V gene's germline CDR1 is GTSNPN and CDR2 SVGIG (reference sequence). Trimming removed 3 bases at V and 4 bases at J, with 13 bases between. The sample holds a few counts of this clone. The TCR sequence derives from a human donor with alopecia areata. The chain is built from TRBV30 and TRBJ2-7; no clear D. The sequenced sample consisted of CD4+ T cells sorted from blood. This CDR3 reads CAWRGPGLYEQYF. For the CDR3, the DNA is TGTGCCTGGAGGGGCCCGGGCCTATACGAGCAGTACTTC.